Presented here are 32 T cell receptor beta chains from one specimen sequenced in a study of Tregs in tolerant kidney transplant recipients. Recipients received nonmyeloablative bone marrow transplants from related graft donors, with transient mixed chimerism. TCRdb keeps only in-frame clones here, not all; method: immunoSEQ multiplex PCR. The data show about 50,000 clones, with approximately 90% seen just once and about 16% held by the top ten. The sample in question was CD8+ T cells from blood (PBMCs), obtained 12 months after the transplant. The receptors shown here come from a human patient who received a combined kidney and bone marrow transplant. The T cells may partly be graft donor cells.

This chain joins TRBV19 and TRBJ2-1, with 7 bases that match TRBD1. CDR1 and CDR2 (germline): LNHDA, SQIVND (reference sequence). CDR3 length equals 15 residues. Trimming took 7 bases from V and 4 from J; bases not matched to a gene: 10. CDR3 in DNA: TGTGCCAGTACCCCCCAGGGCAGGGGGTACAATGAGCAGTTCTTC. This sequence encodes CASTPQGRGYNEQFF. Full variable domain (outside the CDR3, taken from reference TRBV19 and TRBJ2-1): DGGITQSPKYLFRKEGQNVTLSCEQNLNHDAMYWYRQDPGQGLRLIYYSQIVNDFQKGDIAEGYSVSREKKESFPLTVTSAQKNPTAFYLCASTPQGRGYNEQFFGPGTRLTVL.

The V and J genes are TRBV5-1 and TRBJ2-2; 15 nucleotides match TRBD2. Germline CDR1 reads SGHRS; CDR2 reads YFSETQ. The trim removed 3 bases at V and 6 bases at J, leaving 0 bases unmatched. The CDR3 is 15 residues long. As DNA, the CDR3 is TGCGCCAGCAGCTGGACTAGCGGGGGGGCCGGGGAGCTGTTTTTT. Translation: CASSWTSGGAGELFF.

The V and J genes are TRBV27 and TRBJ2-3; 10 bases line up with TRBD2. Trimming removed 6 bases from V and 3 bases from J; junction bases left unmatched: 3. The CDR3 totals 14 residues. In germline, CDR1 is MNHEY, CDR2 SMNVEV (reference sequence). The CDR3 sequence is CASRLAGSTDTQYF. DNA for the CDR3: TGTGCCAGCAGACTAGCGGGAAGTACAGATACGCAGTATTTT.

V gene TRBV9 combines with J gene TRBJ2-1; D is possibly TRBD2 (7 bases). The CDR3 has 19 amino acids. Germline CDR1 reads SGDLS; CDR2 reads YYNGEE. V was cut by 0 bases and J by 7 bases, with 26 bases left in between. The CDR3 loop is CASSVAILGEGDLLNEQFF. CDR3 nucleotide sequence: TGTGCCAGCAGCGTAGCTATTTTGGGGGAGGGGGACCTATTGAATGAGCAGTTCTTC.

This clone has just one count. CDR3 region: CASSLATTGRQTEAFF. CDR3 nucleotides: TGCGCCAGCAGCTTGGCCACCACCGGGAGGCAGACTGAAGCTTTCTTT. V is TRBV5-1 and J is TRBJ1-1; the D is unclear. Trimming pared 0 bases from V and 5 bases from J, leaving 17 bases between. This CDR3 has 16 amino acids. Per germline, CDR1 SGHRS and CDR2 YFSETQ.

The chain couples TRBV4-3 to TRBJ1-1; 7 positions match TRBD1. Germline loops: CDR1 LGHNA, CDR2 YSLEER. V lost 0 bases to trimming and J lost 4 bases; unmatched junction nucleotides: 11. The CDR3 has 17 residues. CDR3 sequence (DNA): TGCGCCAGCAGCCAAGAGGCACAGGGGATCGTAGCCACTGAAGCTTTCTTT. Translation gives CASSQEAQGIVATEAFF.

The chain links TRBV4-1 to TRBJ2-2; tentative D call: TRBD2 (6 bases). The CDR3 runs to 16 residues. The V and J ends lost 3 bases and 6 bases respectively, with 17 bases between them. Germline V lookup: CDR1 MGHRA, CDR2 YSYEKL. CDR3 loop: CASSQDYAVAPGELFF. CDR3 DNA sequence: TGCGCCAGCAGCCAGGACTACGCAGTCGCCCCCGGGGAGCTGTTTTTT.

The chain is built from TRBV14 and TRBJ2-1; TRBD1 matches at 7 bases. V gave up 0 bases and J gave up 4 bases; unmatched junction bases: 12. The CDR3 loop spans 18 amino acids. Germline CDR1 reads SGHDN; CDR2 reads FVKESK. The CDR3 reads CASSQETRTGYLYNEQFF. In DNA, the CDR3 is TGTGCCAGCAGCCAAGAAACGAGGACAGGCTATCTGTACAATGAGCAGTTCTTC.

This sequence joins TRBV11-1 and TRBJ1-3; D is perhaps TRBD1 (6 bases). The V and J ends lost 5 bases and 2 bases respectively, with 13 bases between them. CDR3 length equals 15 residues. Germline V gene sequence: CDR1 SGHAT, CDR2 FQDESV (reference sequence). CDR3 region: CASSRKRDTGNTIYF. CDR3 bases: TGTGCCAGCAGCCGGAAAAGGGACACTGGAAACACCATATATTTT.

The CDR3 sequence is CSLQGLDGELFF. In DNA form, the CDR3 reads TGCAGCTTACAGGGTTTGGACGGGGAGCTGTTTTTT. The V and J genes are TRBV29-1 and TRBJ2-2; TRBD1 might be the D (6 bases). The CDR3 has 12 amino acids. Germline values: CDR1 SQVTM, CDR2 ANQGSEA. Trimming took 8 bases from V and 7 from J, leaving 14 bases between them.

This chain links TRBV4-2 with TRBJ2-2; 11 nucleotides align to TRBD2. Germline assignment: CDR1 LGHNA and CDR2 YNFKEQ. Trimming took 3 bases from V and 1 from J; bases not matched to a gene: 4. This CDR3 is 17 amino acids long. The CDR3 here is CASSHLGLAENTGELFF. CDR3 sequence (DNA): TGTGCCAGCAGCCACCTGGGACTAGCGGAGAACACCGGGGAGCTGTTTTTT.

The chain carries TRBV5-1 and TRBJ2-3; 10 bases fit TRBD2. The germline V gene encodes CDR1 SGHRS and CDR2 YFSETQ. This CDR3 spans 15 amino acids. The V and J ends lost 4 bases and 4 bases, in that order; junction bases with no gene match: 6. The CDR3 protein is CASSLTGLASDTQYF. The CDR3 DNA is TGCGCCAGCAGCCTCACGGGACTAGCGTCAGATACGCAGTATTTT.

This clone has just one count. The CDR3 sequence: CASSKGGRGRANTDTQYF. CDR3 sequence (DNA): TGTGCCAGCAGCAAAGGGGGGAGGGGCCGAGCGAACACAGATACGCAGTATTTT. The V gene is TRBV21-1, the J gene TRBJ2-3; the table's D call TRBD2 went unverified against the DNA. TRBV21-1 is a pseudogene. The CDR3 sequence is 18 residues long.

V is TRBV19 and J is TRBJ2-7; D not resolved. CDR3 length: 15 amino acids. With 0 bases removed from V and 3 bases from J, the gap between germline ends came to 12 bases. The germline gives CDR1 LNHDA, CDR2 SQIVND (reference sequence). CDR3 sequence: CASSIDITESYEQYF. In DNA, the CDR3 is TGTGCCAGTAGTATAGATATAACAGAAAGCTACGAGCAGTACTTC.

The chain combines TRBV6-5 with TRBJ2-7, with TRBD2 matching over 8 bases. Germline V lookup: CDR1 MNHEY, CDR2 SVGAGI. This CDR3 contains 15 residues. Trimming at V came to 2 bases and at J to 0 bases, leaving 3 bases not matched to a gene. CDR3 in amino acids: CASSYTSGLSYEQYF. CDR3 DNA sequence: TGTGCCAGCAGTTACACTAGCGGCCTCTCCTACGAGCAGTACTTC.

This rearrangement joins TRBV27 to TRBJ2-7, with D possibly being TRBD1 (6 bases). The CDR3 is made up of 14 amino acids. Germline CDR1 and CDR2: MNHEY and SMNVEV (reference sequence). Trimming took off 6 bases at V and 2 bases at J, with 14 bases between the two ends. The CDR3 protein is CASSPRGPTYEQYF. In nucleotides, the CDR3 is TGTGCCAGCAGCCCCAGGGGACCTACCTACGAGCAGTACTTC.

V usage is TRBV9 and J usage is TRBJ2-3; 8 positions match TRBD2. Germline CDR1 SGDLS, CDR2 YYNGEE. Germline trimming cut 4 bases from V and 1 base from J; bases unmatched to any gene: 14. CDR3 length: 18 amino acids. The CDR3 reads CASSPHRGPRGGTDTQYF. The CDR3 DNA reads TGTGCCAGCAGCCCTCACCGGGGCCCGCGGGGGGGCACAGATACGCAGTATTTT. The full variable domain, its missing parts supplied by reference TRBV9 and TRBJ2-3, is DSGVTQTPKHLITATGQRVTLRCSPRSGDLSVYWYQQSLDQGLQFLIQYYNGEERAKGNILERFSAQQFPDLHSELNLSSLELGDSALYFCASSPHRGPRGGTDTQYFGPGTRLTVL.

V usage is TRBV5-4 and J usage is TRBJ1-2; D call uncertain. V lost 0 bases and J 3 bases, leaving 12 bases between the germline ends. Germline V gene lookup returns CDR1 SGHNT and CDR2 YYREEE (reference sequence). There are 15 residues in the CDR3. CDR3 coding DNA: TGTGCCAGCAGCTTGGAGGCCGGAGTTTACTATGGCTACACCTTC. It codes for CASSLEAGVYYGYTF.

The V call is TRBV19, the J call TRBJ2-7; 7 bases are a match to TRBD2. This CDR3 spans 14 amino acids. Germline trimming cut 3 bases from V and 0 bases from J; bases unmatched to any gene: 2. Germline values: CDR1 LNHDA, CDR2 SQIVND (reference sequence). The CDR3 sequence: CASSIGGSSYEQYF. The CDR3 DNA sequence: TGTGCCAGTAGTATCGGCGGGAGCTCCTACGAGCAGTACTTC.

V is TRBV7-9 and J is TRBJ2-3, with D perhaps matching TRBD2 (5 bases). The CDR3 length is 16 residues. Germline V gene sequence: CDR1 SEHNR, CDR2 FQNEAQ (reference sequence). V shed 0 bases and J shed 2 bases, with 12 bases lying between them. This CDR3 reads CASSLAEGSLTDTQYF. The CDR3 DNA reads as TGTGCCAGCAGCTTAGCTGAGGGCAGCCTCACAGATACGCAGTATTTT.

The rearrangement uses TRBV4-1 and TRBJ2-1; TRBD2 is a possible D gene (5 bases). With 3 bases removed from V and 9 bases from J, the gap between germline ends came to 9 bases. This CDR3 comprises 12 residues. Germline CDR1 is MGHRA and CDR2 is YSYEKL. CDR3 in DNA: TGCGCCAGCAGCCATGTCGGAGGTGAGCAGTTCTTC. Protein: CASSHVGGEQFF.

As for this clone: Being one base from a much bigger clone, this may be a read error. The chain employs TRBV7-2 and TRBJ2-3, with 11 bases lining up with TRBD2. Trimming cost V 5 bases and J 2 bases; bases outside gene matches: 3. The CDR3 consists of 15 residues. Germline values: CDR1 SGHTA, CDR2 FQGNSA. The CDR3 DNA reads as TGTGCCAGCAGCCGACTAGCGGGATACACAGATACGCAGTATTTT. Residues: CASSRLAGYTDTQYF.

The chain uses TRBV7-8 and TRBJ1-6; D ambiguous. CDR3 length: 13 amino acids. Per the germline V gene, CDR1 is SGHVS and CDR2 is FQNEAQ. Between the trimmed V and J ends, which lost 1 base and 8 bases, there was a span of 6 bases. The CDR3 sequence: CASSLDGYSPLHF. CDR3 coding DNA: TGTGCCAGCAGCTTAGATGGCTATTCACCCCTCCACTTT.

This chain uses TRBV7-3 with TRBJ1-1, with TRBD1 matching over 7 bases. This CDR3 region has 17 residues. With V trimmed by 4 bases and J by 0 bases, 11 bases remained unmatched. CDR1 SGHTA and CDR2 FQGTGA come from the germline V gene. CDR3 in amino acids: CASSSLKRQGMNTEAFF. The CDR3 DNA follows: TGTGCCAGCAGCTCCTTAAAGAGACAGGGCATGAACACTGAAGCTTTCTTT.

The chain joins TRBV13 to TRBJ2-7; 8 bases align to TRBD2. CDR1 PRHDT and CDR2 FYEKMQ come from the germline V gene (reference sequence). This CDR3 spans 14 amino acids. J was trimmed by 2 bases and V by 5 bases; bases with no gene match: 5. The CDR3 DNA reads TGTGCCAGCAGCCCAAGCGGGAGAACCTACGAGCAGTACTTC. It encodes CASSPSGRTYEQYF.

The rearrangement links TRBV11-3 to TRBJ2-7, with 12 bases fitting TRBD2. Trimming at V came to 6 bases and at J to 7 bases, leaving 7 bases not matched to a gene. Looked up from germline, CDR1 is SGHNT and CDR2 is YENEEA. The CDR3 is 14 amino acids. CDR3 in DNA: TGTGCCAGCAGGCCGACTAGCGGGAGCTTGGAGCAGTACTTC. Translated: CASRPTSGSLEQYF.

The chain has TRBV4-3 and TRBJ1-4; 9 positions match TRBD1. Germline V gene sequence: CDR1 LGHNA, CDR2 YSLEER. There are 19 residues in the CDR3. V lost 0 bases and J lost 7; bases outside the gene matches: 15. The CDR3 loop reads CASSQDGPYRGQGGEKLFF. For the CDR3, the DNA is TGCGCCAGCAGCCAAGATGGGCCCTACAGGGGGCAGGGTGGTGAAAAACTGTTTTTT.

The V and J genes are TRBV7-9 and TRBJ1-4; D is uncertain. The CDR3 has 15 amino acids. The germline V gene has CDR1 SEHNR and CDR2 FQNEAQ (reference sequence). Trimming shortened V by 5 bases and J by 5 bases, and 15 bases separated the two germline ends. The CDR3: CASSPDGVDNEKLFF. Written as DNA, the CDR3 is TGTGCCAGCAGCCCAGACGGGGTGGACAATGAAAAACTGTTTTTT.

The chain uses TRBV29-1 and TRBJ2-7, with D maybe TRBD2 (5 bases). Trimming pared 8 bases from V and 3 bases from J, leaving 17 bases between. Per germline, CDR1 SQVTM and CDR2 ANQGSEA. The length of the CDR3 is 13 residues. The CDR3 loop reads CSLFKRKNYEQYF. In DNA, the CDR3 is TGCAGCCTCTTCAAGCGGAAGAACTACGAGCAGTACTTC.

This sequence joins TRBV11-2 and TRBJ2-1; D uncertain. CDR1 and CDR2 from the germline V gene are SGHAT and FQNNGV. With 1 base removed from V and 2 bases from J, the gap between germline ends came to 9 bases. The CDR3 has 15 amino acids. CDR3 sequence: CASSLGGGPYNEQFF. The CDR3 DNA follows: TGTGCCAGCAGCTTAGGAGGTGGCCCCTACAATGAGCAGTTCTTC. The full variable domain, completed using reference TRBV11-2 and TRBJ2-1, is EAGVAQSPRYKIIEKRQSVAFWCNPISGHATLYWYQQILGQGPKLLIQFQNNGVVDDSQLPKDRFSAERLKGVDSTLKIQPAKLEDSAVYLCASSLGGGPYNEQFFGPGTRLTVL.

The CDR3: CASTDWAITEAFF. The CDR3 DNA reads as TGTGCCAGCACCGATTGGGCGATCACTGAAGCTTTCTTT. The chain uses TRBV7-9 and TRBJ1-1, with D hard to call. Trimming stripped 7 bases from V and 4 bases from J, with 13 bases between. The CDR3 contains 13 residues. The germline V gene encodes CDR1 SEHNR and CDR2 FQNEAQ (reference sequence).

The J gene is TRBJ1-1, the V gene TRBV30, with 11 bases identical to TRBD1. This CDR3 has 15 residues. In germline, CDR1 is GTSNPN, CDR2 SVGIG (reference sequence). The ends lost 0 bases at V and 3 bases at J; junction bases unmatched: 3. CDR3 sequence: CAWSVGTGGDTEAFF. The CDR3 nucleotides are TGTGCCTGGAGTGTAGGGACAGGGGGAGACACTGAAGCTTTCTTT. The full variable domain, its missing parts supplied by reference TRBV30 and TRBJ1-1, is SQTIHQWPATLVQPVGSPLSLECTVEGTSNPNLYWYRQAAGRGLQLLFYSVGIGQISSEVPQNLSASRPQDRQFILSSKKLLLSDSGFYLCAWSVGTGGDTEAFFGQGTRLTVV.